These T cell receptor beta chains were read from a single sample in a study of CD8 T cells in ankylosing spondylitis. TCRdb re-analysed the 5' RACE reads in MiXCR, keeping a single row per CDR3 protein. The sample lists under 550,000 distinct CDR3 sequences, roughly a quarter occurring once. Sequenced input: blood, either unsorted or a sorted T cell fraction (not recorded which). These receptors all stem from a male donor with ankylosing spondylitis. Each CDR3 is given with its conserved first and last residue. Not all rows give a size; the values are once, few, many and, for expanded clones, a class.

cdr3_aa clone_size j_call v_call
CASRSWGEAYNEQFF . TRBJ2-1 TRBV5-1
CASSQEGISRGRGYSYNEQFF few TRBJ2-1 TRBV3-1
CASSVELSGANVLTF . TRBJ2-6 TRBV9
CATSRQGRNTEAFF . TRBJ1-1 TRBV15
CASSQYAYEVGTF few TRBJ1-2 TRBV5-1
CSARKGFDEQFF . TRBJ2-1 TRBV20-1
CASSSGPGVKAFF few TRBJ1-1 TRBV7-9
CASSLRDRRSNEQFF . TRBJ2-1 TRBV6-1
CASRSSSSGNTIYF . TRBJ1-3 TRBV2
CASSPRREGGETQYF . TRBJ2-5 TRBV11-3
CASSFTGTSNYGYTF many TRBJ1-2 TRBV5-1
CSGQDPRGNQPQHF . TRBJ1-5 TRBV20-1
CASGKSRGTEAFF many TRBJ1-1 TRBV5-1
CSATEAFF . TRBJ1-1 TRBV29-1